These 2 T cell receptor beta chains were sequenced from one sample in a study of tumor and adjacent non-tumor tissue in lung cancer. TCRbeta libraries were built with three rounds of nested PCR, modified from ARM-PCR. TCRdb re-analysed the multiplex PCR reads in MiXCR, keeping a single row per CDR3 protein. The table lists 70,000 to 80,000 distinct CDR3 sequences, over 60% of them singletons. The template was RNA from unsorted bulk tissue. The sequenced sample was lung tumor tissue. All receptors derive from a woman between 40 and 50 years old with non-small cell lung cancer.

With respect to this clonotype: This sequence may be a read error, since a much larger clone differs from it by one base. The chain carries TRBV20-1 and TRBJ2-7; 9 bases line up with TRBD1. The CDR3 is 13 residues long. The V gene's germline CDR1 is DFQATT and CDR2 SNEGSKA (reference sequence). With V trimmed by 3 bases and J by 4 bases, 4 bases remained unmatched. CDR3 coding DNA: TGCAGTGCTAGGGGACAGGGCTGGTACGAGCAGTACTTC. Translation: CSARGQGWYEQYF.

This clonotype was recorded many times. The chain combines TRBV28 with TRBJ1-4, with D unresolved. V lost 5 bases and J 9 bases, leaving 19 bases between the germline ends. The length of the CDR3 is 15 residues. Germline CDR1 MDHEN, CDR2 SYDVKM. DNA for the CDR3: TGTGCCAGCAGTCGACAAGGGTTACCCCTCCAAAAACTGTTTTTT. Its translation: CASSRQGLPLQKLFF.